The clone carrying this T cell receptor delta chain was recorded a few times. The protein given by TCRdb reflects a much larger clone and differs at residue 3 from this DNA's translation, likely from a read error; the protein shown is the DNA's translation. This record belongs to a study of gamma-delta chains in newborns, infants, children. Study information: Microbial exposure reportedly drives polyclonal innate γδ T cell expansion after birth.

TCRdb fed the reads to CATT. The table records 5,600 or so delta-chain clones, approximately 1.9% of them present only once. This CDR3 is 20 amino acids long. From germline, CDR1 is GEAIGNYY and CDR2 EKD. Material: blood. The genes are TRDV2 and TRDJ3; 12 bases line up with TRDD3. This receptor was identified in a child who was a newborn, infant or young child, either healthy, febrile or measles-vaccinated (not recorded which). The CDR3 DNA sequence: TGTGCCGGTGACACCTACTGGGGGATACCGAGCTCCTGGGACACCCGACAGATGTTTTTC. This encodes CAGDTYWGIPSSWDTRQMFF.